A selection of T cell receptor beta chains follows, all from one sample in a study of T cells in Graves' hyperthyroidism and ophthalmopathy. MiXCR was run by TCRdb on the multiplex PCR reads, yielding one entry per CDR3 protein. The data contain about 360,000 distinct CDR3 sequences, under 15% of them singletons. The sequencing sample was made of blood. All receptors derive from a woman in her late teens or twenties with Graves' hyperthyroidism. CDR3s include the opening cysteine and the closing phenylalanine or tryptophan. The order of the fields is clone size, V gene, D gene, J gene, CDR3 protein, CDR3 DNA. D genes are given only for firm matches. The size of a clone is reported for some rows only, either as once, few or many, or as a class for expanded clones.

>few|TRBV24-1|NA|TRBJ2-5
CATQRGRETQYF
TGTGCCACCCAGAGGGGCCGCGAGACCCAGTACTTC
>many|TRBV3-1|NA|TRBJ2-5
CASSQDETYVGKEQETQYF
TGTGCCAGCAGCCAAGACGAGACTTACGTGGGGAAGGAACAAGAGACCCAGTACTTC
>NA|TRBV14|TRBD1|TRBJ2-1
CASSYLDREWDRVFF
TGTGCCAGCAGCTACCTCGACAGGGAGTGGGACCGGGTGTTCTTC
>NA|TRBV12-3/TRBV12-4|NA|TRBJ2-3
CASSLEGTPPPYF
TGTGCCAGCAGTCTTGAAGGGACCCCCCCTCCGTATTTT
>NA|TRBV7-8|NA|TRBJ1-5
CASSQQGRNQPQHF
TGTGCCAGCAGTCAGCAGGGACGCAATCAGCCCCAGCATTTT
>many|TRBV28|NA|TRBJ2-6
CASSSASSSGANVLTF
TGTGCCAGCAGTTCCGCCTCTTCCTCTGGGGCCAACGTCCTGACTTTC
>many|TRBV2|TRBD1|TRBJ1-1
CASFSDRGTEAFF
TGTGCCAGCTTCAGTGACAGGGGCACTGAAGCTTTCTTT
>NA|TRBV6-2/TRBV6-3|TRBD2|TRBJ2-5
CASSYSIGLAGSIQETQYF
TGTGCCAGCAGTTACTCGATAGGACTAGCGGGATCAATCCAAGAGACCCAGTACTTC
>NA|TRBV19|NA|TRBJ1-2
CASSPDLDYGYTF
TGTGCCAGTAGTCCAGATCTAGACTATGGCTACACCTTC
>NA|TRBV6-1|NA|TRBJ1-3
CATKSGGNTIYF
TGTGCCACTAAATCGGGCGGAAACACCATATATTTT
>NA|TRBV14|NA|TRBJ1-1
CASSPWTQNTEAFF
TGTGCCAGCAGCCCATGGACGCAGAACACTGAAGCTTTCTTT
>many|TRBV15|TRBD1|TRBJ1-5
CATSRDRVKQQPQHF
TGTGCCACCAGCAGGGACAGGGTCAAACAGCAGCCCCAGCATTTT
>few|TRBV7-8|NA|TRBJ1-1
CASSLGFRGSSNTEAFF
TGTGCCAGCAGCTTAGGTTTCAGGGGATCCTCGAACACTGAAGCTTTCTTT
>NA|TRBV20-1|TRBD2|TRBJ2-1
CSADPGLAGDEQFF
TGCAGTGCTGATCCGGGACTAGCGGGCGATGAGCAGTTCTTC
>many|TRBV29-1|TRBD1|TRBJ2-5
CSLRGTGGAFGFGETQYF
TGCAGCTTAAGGGGGACAGGGGGCGCGTTTGGTTTCGGAGAGACCCAGTACTTC
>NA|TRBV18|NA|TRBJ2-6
CASSPDFFSGANVLTF
TGTGCCAGCTCACCGGACTTTTTCTCTGGGGCCAACGTCCTGACTTTC
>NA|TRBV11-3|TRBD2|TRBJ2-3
CASSGTGGDTDTQYF
TGTGCCAGCAGCGGGACGGGGGGGGACACAGATACGCAGTATTTT
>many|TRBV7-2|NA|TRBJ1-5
CASSLVLGQPQHF
TGTGCCAGCAGCTTAGTGTTAGGGCAGCCCCAGCATTTT
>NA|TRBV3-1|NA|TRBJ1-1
CASSPGGHGAFF
TGTGCCAGCAGCCCTGGAGGGCATGGAGCTTTCTTT
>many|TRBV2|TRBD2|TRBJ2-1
CASSEIGRGANNEQFF
TGTGCCAGCAGTGAAATAGGGCGGGGGGCAAACAATGAGCAGTTCTTC
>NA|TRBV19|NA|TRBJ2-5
CASSINTGTHQETQYF
TGTGCCAGTAGTATTAACACCGGGACACACCAAGAGACCCAGTACTTC
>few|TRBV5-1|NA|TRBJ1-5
CASSLEATPRNQPQHF
TGCGCCAGCAGCTTGGAGGCGACGCCTAGGAATCAGCCCCAGCATTTT
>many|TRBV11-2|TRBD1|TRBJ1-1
CASSLLGTGGPFF
TGTGCCAGCAGCCTCCTCGGGACAGGGGGCCCCTTCTTT
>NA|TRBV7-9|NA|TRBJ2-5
CPSSLAASQETQYF
TGTCCCAGCAGCTTAGCGGCCTCCCAAGAGACCCAGTACTTC
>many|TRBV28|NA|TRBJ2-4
CASSPPEGSVIQYF
TGTGCCAGCAGCCCCCCCGAGGGGTCAGTCATTCAGTACTTC
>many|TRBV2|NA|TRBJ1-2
CASIPLYGYTF
TGTGCCAGCATACCGCTCTATGGCTACACCTTC
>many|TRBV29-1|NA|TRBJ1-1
CSVEGRMNTEAFF
TGCAGCGTTGAGGGCAGGATGAACACTGAAGCTTTCTTT
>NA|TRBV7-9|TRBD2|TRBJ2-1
CASSLGLAGVWEQFF
TGTGCCAGCAGCTTAGGACTAGCGGGAGTATGGGAGCAGTTCTTC
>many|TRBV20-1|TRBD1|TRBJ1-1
CSASGGTGGYQAFF
TGCAGTGCTTCCGGCGGGACAGGGGGATATCAAGCTTTCTTT
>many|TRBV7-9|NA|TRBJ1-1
CASSVRDLEAFF
TGTGCCAGCAGCGTCAGGGACCTGGAAGCTTTCTTT
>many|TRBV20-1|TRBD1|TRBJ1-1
CSASQTGEAAFF
TGCAGTGCTAGTCAGACAGGGGAGGCAGCTTTCTTT
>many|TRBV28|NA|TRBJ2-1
CASSWDPTDNEQFF
TGTGCCAGCAGTTGGGACCCGACTGACAATGAGCAGTTCTTC
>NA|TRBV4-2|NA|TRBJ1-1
CASSQAQVNTEAFF
TGTGCCAGCAGCCAAGCCCAGGTTAACACTGAAGCTTTCTTT
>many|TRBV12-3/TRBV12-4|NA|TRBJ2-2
CASRMGGTHGELFF
TGTGCCAGCAGGATGGGGGGGACACACGGGGAGCTGTTTTTT
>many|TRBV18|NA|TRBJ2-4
CASSPTGPLAKNIQYF
TGTGCCAGCTCACCTACGGGACCTTTGGCCAAAAACATTCAGTACTTC
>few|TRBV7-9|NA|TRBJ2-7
CASSFNFGSYEQYF
TGTGCCAGCAGCTTTAATTTTGGATCCTACGAGCAGTACTTC
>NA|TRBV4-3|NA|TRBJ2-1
CASSQDRGFYNEQFF
TGCGCCAGCAGCCAAGATCGTGGTTTCTACAATGAGCAGTTCTTC
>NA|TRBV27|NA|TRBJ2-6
CASSLFGSGANVLTF
TGTGCCAGCAGTTTATTTGGGTCCGGGGCCAACGTCCTGACTTTC
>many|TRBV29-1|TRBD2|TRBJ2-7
CSVAGVGLAGGPGYEQYF
TGCAGCGTTGCTGGGGTGGGACTAGCGGGAGGGCCGGGCTACGAGCAGTACTTC
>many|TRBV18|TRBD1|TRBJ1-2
CASTRTGENYGYTF
TGTGCCAGCACTCGGACAGGGGAAAACTATGGCTACACCTTC
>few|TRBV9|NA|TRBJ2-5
CASSQEIGKPEETQYF
TGTGCCAGCAGCCAAGAAATAGGGAAGCCCGAAGAGACCCAGTACTTC
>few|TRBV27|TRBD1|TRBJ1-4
CASSMGQAGELGEKLFF
TGTGCCAGCAGCATGGGACAGGCGGGGGAATTAGGGGAAAAACTGTTTTTT
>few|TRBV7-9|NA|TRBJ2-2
CASSQGSGSGELFF
TGTGCCAGCAGCCAAGGGTCTGGGTCCGGGGAGCTGTTTTTT
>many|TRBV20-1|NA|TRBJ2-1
CSARSHGEQFF
TGCAGTGCTAGATCCCACGGTGAGCAGTTCTTC
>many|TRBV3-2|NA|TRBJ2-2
CASSQQRDLKTGELFF
TGTGCCAGCAGCCAACAGCGGGACCTAAAGACCGGGGAGCTGTTTTTT
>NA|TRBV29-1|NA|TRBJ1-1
CSVVGPYGETVEHWEAFF
TGCAGCGTTGTGGGGCCCTATGGGGAGACAGTCGAACACTGGGAAGCTTTCTTT
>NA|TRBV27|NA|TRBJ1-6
CASTTGGGHLHF
TGTGCCAGCACCACGGGGGGCGGTCACCTCCACTTT
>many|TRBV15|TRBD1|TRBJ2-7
CATSRLRDRETIGQYF
TGTGCCACCAGCAGATTAAGGGACAGGGAGACGATAGGGCAGTACTTC
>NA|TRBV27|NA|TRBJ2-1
CASSLTYRVGGVGEQFF
TGTGCCAGCAGTTTAACCTACAGGGTAGGGGGGGTTGGAGAGCAGTTCTTC